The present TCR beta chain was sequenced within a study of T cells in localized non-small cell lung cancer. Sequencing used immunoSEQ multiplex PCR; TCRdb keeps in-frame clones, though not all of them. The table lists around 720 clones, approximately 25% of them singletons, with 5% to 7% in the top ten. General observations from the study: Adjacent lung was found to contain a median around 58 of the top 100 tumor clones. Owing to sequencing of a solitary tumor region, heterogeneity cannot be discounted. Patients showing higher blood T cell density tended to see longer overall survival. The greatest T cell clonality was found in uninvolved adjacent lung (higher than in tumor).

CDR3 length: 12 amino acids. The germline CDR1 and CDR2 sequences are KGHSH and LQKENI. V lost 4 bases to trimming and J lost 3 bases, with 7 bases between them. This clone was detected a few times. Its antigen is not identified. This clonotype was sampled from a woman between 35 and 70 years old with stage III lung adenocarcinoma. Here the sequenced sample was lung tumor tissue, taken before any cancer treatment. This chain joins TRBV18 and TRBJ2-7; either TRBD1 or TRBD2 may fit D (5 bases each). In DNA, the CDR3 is TGTGCCAGCTCACGGGACGGCTACGAGCAGTACTTC. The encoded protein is CASSRDGYEQYF.